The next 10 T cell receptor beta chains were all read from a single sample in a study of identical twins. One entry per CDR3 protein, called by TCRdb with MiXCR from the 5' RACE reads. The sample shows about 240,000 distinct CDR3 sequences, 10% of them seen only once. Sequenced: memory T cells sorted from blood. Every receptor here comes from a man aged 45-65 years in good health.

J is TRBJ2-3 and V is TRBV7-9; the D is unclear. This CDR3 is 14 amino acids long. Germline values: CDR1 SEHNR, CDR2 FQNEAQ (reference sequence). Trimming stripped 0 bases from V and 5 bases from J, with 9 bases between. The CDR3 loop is CASSLAGSVDTQYF. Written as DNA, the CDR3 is TGTGCCAGCAGCTTAGCGGGGTCCGTAGATACGCAGTATTTT.

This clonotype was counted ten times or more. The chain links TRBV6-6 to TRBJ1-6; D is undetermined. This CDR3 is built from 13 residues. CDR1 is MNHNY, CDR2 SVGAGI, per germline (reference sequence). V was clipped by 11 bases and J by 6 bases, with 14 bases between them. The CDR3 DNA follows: TGTGCCGTGGTAGGGAACTTTAATTCACCCCTCCACTTT. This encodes CAVVGNFNSPLHF.

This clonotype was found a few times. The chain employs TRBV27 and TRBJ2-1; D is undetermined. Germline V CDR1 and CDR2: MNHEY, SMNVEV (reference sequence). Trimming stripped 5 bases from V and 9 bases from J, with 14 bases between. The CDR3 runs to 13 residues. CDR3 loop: CASSLGGSLEQFF. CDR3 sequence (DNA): TGTGCCAGCAGTCTCGGTGGTAGCCTTGAGCAGTTCTTC.

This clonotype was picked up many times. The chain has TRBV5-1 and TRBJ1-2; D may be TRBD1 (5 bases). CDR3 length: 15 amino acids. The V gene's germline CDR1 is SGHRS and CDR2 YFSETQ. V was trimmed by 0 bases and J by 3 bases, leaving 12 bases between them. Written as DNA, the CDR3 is TGCGCCAGCAGCTTGGGGGACGGGATCCACTATGGCTACACCTTC. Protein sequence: CASSLGDGIHYGYTF.

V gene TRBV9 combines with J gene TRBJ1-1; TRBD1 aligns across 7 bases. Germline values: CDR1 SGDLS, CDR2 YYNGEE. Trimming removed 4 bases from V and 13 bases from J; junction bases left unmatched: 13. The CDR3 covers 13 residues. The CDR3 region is CASSIGTDPVIFF. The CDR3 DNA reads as TGTGCCAGCAGCATAGGGACAGACCCTGTGATTTTCTTT.

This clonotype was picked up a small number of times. The CDR3 DNA reads TGTGCCAGCAGTCTTCAACAGGGTGTCCACGAGCAGTACTTC. Protein product: CASSLQQGVHEQYF. The chain has TRBV6-2 or TRBV6-3 and TRBJ2-7; possibly TRBD1 for D (6 bases). The V end lost 5 bases, the J end lost 5 bases, and 16 bases lay between the germline ends. Looked up from germline, CDR1 is MNHEY and CDR2 is SVGEGT. The CDR3 extends over 14 amino acids.

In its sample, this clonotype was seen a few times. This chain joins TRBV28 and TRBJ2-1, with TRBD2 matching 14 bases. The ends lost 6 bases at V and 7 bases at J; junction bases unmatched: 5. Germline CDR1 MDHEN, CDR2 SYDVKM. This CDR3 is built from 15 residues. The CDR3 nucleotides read TGTGCCAGCAGAAGACTAGCGGGAGGGGTAAATGAGCAGTTCTTC. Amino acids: CASRRLAGGVNEQFF.

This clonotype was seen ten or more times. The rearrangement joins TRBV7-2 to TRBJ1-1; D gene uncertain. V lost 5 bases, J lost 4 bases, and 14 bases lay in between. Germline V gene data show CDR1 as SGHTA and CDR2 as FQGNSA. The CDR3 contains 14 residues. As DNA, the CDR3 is TGTGCCAGCAGCCTACCGACGAGGTTCACTGAAGCTTTCTTT. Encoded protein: CASSLPTRFTEAFF.

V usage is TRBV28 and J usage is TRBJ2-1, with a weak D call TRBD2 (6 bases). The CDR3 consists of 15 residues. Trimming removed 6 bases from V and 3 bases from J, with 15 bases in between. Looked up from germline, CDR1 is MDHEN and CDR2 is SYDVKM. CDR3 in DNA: TGTGCCAGCAGCTCGATTAGCGGAGTCTACAATGAGCAGTTCTTC. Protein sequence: CASSSISGVYNEQFF.

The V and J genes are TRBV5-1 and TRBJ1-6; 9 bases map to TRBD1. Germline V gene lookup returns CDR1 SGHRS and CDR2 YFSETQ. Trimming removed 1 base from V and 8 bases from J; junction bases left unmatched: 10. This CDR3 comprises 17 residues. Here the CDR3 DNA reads TGCGCCAGCAGCTTGAGATGGGACAGGGATGTCTATTCACCCCTCCACTTT. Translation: CASSLRWDRDVYSPLHF.